The next 27 T cell receptor beta chains were all read from a single sample in a study of cytomegalovirus exposure and HLA in healthy donors. The PCR had 60 Vbeta and 13 Jbeta primers. Using immunoSEQ multiplex PCR, the repertoire was profiled, and TCRdb retains in-frame clones only, with some absent. The table has 85,000 to 130,000 clones, approximately 71% seen once. Sequenced input: PBMCs. These receptors all come from a man aged 35-49 years in good health and CMV-seronegative.

This clone was found a few times. CDR3 amino acids: CASSFQLEGAGTEAFF. CDR3 nucleotide sequence: TGCGCCAGCAGCTTTCAACTAGAGGGGGCGGGCACTGAAGCTTTCTTT. The chain links TRBV5-1 to TRBJ1-1; 7 nucleotides line up with TRBD1. Germline CDR1 reads SGHRS; CDR2 reads YFSETQ. Unmatched junction bases numbered 11, after V lost 2 bases and J lost 4 bases. This CDR3 is built from 16 residues.

The chain recombines TRBV20-1 with TRBJ1-2; D possibly corresponds to TRBD1 (5 bases). Per germline, CDR1 DFQATT and CDR2 SNEGSKA (reference sequence). The CDR3 runs 11 residues. The V end was cut by 4 bases, the J end by 8 bases, with 11 bases between. CDR3 sequence (DNA): TGCAGTGCTAAGGTCCAGGGAGGCTACACCTTC. It encodes CSAKVQGGYTF.

This clone was detected a few times. The gene calls are TRBV4-1 and TRBJ1-2, with a tentative D call TRBD1 (6 bases). CDR3 length: 19 residues. CDR1 and CDR2 (germline): MGHRA, YSYEKL. V lost 0 bases, J lost 2 bases, and 22 bases lay in between. CDR3 loop: CASSQEAATGRGRNYGYTF. The CDR3, as DNA: TGCGCCAGCAGCCAAGAGGCGGCAACAGGGAGGGGACGGAACTATGGCTACACCTTC.

The J gene is TRBJ1-2, the V gene TRBV19, with a tentative D call TRBD1 (5 bases). Trimming took off 5 bases at V and 1 base at J, with 11 bases between the two ends. Germline V gene lookup returns CDR1 LNHDA and CDR2 SQIVND (reference sequence). The CDR3 sequence is 14 residues long. CDR3 sequence: CASSVRTYNYGYTF. The CDR3 DNA follows: TGTGCCAGTAGTGTACGGACATATAACTATGGCTACACCTTC.

The chain couples TRBV7-8 to TRBJ1-6; D gene ambiguous. V lost 2 bases and J lost 9, with 8 bases in between. Germline CDR1 SGHVS, CDR2 FQNEAQ. The CDR3 runs to 13 residues. The CDR3 region has the DNA TGTGCCAGCAGCTTATCGGAGGCTTCACCCCTCCACTTT. Its translation: CASSLSEASPLHF.

The chain carries TRBV5-6 and TRBJ2-1; 8 positions match TRBD2. The V gene end was trimmed by 4 bases and the J gene end by 6 bases; junction bases not matched to a gene: 9. In germline, CDR1 is SGHDT, CDR2 YYEEEE. CDR3 size: 15 residues. CDR3 nucleotide sequence: TGTGCCAGCAGCCCGTCGGGGGGGGCCTCCAATGAGCAGTTCTTC. Amino acids: CASSPSGGASNEQFF.

The rearrangement joins TRBV2 to TRBJ2-5; tentatively, D is TRBD2 (7 bases). The CDR3 length is 14 residues. V shed 6 bases and J shed 2 bases, with 13 bases lying between them. Germline lookup yields CDR1 SNHLY and CDR2 FYNNEI. The CDR3 here is CASSVQGGQETQYF. The CDR3 bases are TGTGCCAGCAGCGTACAGGGAGGGCAAGAGACCCAGTACTTC. Drawing the rest from reference TRBV2 and TRBJ2-5, the complete variable domain is EPEVTQTPSHQVTQMGQEVILRCVPISNHLYFYWYRQILGQKVEFLVSFYNNEISEKSEIFDDQFSVERPDGSNFTLKIRSTKLEDSAMYFCASSVQGGQETQYFGPGTRLLVL.

This clone came up once. V and J are TRBV15 and TRBJ1-2; D might be TRBD1 (5 bases). V was trimmed by 0 bases and J by 4 bases, leaving 12 bases between them. CDR3 length: 15 residues. Germline V gene data show CDR1 as LNHNV and CDR2 as YYDKDF (reference sequence). The CDR3 here is CATSRDARTPYGYTF. Written as DNA, the CDR3 is TGTGCCACCAGCAGAGATGCCCGGACACCCTATGGCTACACCTTC.

This clone was seen more than once but under ten times. The gene calls are TRBV7-6 and TRBJ1-2; 8 positions match TRBD1. Germline values: CDR1 SGHVS, CDR2 FNYEAQ. Trimming took 5 bases from V and 0 from J; bases not matched to a gene: 14. CDR3 length: 18 residues. CDR3: CASSPLKPRQGPNYGYTF. CDR3 in DNA: TGTGCCAGCAGCCCTCTAAAACCGCGACAGGGGCCTAACTATGGCTACACCTTC.

This clone was counted once. This chain connects TRBV2 to TRBJ1-2; D not resolved. Per the germline V gene, CDR1 is SNHLY and CDR2 is FYNNEI. This CDR3 has 14 amino acids. V lost 1 base and J lost 3, with 9 bases in between. The CDR3 protein is CASSEGNADYGYTF. CDR3 bases: TGTGCCAGCAGTGAAGGGAACGCGGACTATGGCTACACCTTC.

There are a few counts of this clone. The rearrangement joins TRBV5-4 to TRBJ1-6; D unresolved. The CDR3 consists of 14 residues. CDR1 and CDR2 from the germline V gene are SGHNT and YYREEE (reference sequence). Trimming took off 5 bases at V and 10 bases at J, with 16 bases between the two ends. The DNA of the CDR3 is TGTGCCAGCAGTCAGGACTGGAGGGAGTCACCCCTCCACTTT. It yields the protein CASSQDWRESPLHF. Looking up the rest from reference TRBV5-4 and TRBJ1-6 gives the full variable domain: ETGVTQSPTHLIKTRGQQVTLRCSSQSGHNTVSWYQQALGQGPQFIFQYYREEENGRGNFPPRFSGLQFPNYSSELNVNALELDDSALYLCASSQDWRESPLHFGNGTRLTVT.

The chain recombines TRBV21-1 with TRBJ2-5; the DNA was not used to check the table's D call, TRBD1. TRBV21-1 is an annotated pseudogene. This CDR3 has 17 residues. The chain's CDR3 is CASSNSPGQGTTETQYF. The CDR3 DNA follows: TGTGCCAGCAGCAATTCGCCCGGACAGGGGACAACGGAGACCCAGTACTTC.

CDR3: CASSLVWRGAGGDTQYF. CDR3 sequence (DNA): TGTGCCAGCAGCTTGGTCTGGCGGGGGGCCGGGGGAGATACGCAGTATTTT. This chain joins TRBV5-4 and TRBJ2-3, with TRBD2 matching 8 bases. The CDR3 loop spans 17 amino acids. Looked up from germline, CDR1 is SGHNT and CDR2 is YYREEE (reference sequence). J lost 5 bases, V lost 0 bases, and 11 bases had no gene match.

The genes are TRBV11-1 and TRBJ2-7; D unclear. Trimming took off 1 base at V and 0 bases at J, with 10 bases between the two ends. Germline V gives CDR1 SGHAT, CDR2 FQDESV (reference sequence). This CDR3 region has 15 residues. In nucleotides, the CDR3 is TGTGCCAGCAGCTTAGACACGCAGGCCTCCTACGAGCAGTACTTC. Translated: CASSLDTQASYEQYF.

This chain links TRBV7-9 with TRBJ2-3; 7 bases line up with TRBD1. J lost 5 bases, V lost 4 bases, and 6 bases had no gene match. Germline V gene data show CDR1 as SEHNR and CDR2 as FQNEAQ (reference sequence). The CDR3 is 14 residues long. CDR3 amino acids: CASSYDRARDTQYF. The CDR3 DNA sequence: TGTGCCAGCAGCTATGACAGGGCGAGAGATACGCAGTATTTT.

This rearrangement joins TRBV6-1 to TRBJ1-2, with TRBD1 as a possible D gene (5 bases). Germline V gives CDR1 MNHNS, CDR2 SASEGT. Trimming cost V 6 bases and J 6 bases, with 14 bases left between them. This CDR3 has 13 residues. CDR3 nucleotides: TGTGCCAGCAGCCCCATGAACAGGAATGGCTACACCTTC. Its protein product is CASSPMNRNGYTF.

This chain joins TRBV10-3 and TRBJ1-6, with D tentatively TRBD1 (6 bases). The V end was cut by 4 bases, the J end by 4 bases, with 8 bases between. The CDR3 is 14 amino acids. Germline CDR1 is ENHRY and CDR2 is SYGVKD. The CDR3 DNA sequence: TGTGCCATCAGTGGGACAGAATATAATTCACCCCTCCACTTT. Translation gives CAISGTEYNSPLHF.

This clone showed up just a few times. V gene TRBV5-4 combines with J gene TRBJ2-1, with 10 positions matching TRBD2. The CDR3 is 15 residues long. The germline gives CDR1 SGHNT, CDR2 YYREEE (reference sequence). The V segment lost 2 bases and the J segment 4 bases; nucleotides outside the gene matches: 3. The chain's CDR3 is CASSFKLAGYNEQFF. The CDR3 nucleotides are TGTGCCAGCAGCTTTAAACTAGCGGGGTACAATGAGCAGTTCTTC.

The V gene is TRBV29-1, the J gene TRBJ2-3; D may be TRBD2 (6 bases). Trimming took off 7 bases at V and 2 bases at J, with 16 bases between the two ends. Germline-derived CDR1 and CDR2 are SQVTM and ANQGSEA. The CDR3 has 14 residues. CDR3 sequence (DNA): TGCAGCGACCTAATCCGGGACTTCACAGATACGCAGTATTTT. It specifies CSDLIRDFTDTQYF.

J is TRBJ2-5 and V is TRBV9; TRBD2 agrees at 10 bases. The J call may be incorrect, as the DNA end agrees better with TRBJ2-7. Looked up from germline, CDR1 is SGDLS and CDR2 is YYNGEE. There are 14 residues in the CDR3. Here the CDR3 DNA reads TGTGCCAGCAGCGCGTCTAGCGGGGGTTACGAGCAGTACTTC. It specifies CASSASSGGYEQYF.

J is TRBJ1-2 and V is TRBV11-1; 7 nucleotides match TRBD1. CDR1 is SGHAT, CDR2 FQDESV, per germline (reference sequence). J was trimmed by 4 bases and V by 4 bases; bases with no gene match: 6. The CDR3 is 14 amino acids. For the CDR3, the DNA is TGTGCCAGCAGCTCTCCGGGACAGCCCTATGGCTACACCTTC. Translated, it gives CASSSPGQPYGYTF.

The V call is TRBV4-1, the J call TRBJ2-7; 9 bases are shared with TRBD1. The V gene end was trimmed by 6 bases and the J gene end by 2 bases; junction bases not matched to a gene: 8. Per the germline V gene, CDR1 is MGHRA and CDR2 is YSYEKL. There are 15 residues in the CDR3. The CDR3 coding sequence is TGCGCCAGCAGGCTGGGACAGGGTTCCCCCTACGAGCAGTACTTC. Translation gives CASRLGQGSPYEQYF.

The chain joins TRBV2 to TRBJ2-5; maybe TRBD1 (6 bases). The CDR3 runs 14 residues. The germline CDR1 and CDR2 sequences are SNHLY and FYNNEI. Between the trimmed V and J ends, which lost 5 bases and 2 bases, there was a span of 12 bases. CDR3 sequence: CASSRGQLQETQYF. The CDR3, as DNA: TGTGCCAGCAGTAGGGGACAACTTCAAGAGACCCAGTACTTC.

This clone was seen a handful of times. The genes are TRBV5-6 and TRBJ2-1, with a possible D match to TRBD2 (6 bases). This CDR3 has 11 amino acids. V lost 4 bases and J lost 8, with 7 bases in between. The germline gives CDR1 SGHDT, CDR2 YYEEEE. The CDR3: CASSGGYEQFF. CDR3 in DNA: TGTGCCAGCAGCGGGGGGTATGAGCAGTTCTTC.

The rearrangement links TRBV5-1 to TRBJ2-4, with 13 nucleotides matching TRBD2. The CDR3 is 16 amino acids. CDR1 and CDR2 (germline): SGHRS, YFSETQ. The ends lost 4 bases at V and 6 bases at J; junction bases unmatched: 7. The DNA for the CDR3 is TGCGCCAGCAGCGGGGGGACTAGCGGGGCCCGAAACATTCAGTACTTC. It yields the protein CASSGGTSGARNIQYF.

V and J are TRBV6-5 and TRBJ1-2, with D possibly matching TRBD1 (5 bases). This CDR3 spans 13 amino acids. Germline CDR1 is MNHEY and CDR2 is SVGAGI. V was cut by 6 bases and J by 8 bases, with 16 bases left in between. The CDR3 region is CASRARGGEGYTF. CDR3 DNA sequence: TGTGCCAGCAGAGCCCGGGGAGGGGAGGGCTACACCTTC.

This sequence joins TRBV7-6 and TRBJ1-1; 8 positions agree with TRBD1. CDR1 SGHVS and CDR2 FNYEAQ come from the germline V gene. The CDR3 spans 14 residues. V lost 4 bases, J lost 6 bases, and 7 bases stayed unmatched. The DNA for the CDR3 is TGTGCCAGCAGCTCCGGACAGGGTGGGGCTGAAGCTTTCTTT. Protein sequence: CASSSGQGGAEAFF.